This note documents a single T cell receptor (beta chain) sequence. Its antigen is as yet unknown. One end of the junction is discordant with germline, which a read error may explain. The CDR3 sequence is 11 residues long. CDR1 SQVTM and CDR2 ANQGSEA come from the germline V gene. This entry comes from a study of neurological immune-mediated disorders. Study-level background: Disease course was recorded as relapsing-remitting for some 31 and secondary progressive for about 9% of the roughly 35 multiple sclerosis patients.

Regarding the study as a whole: Private repertoires in all groups were suggested, as expanded clones shared no CDR3 amino acid sequences across subjects.

The unsorted libraries were prepared from 2 million PBMCs (stored at -80 C). In each sequencing run, over 170 million TCR-beta sequences were generated from 15-18 subjects. One entry per CDR3 protein results from TCRdb running MiXCR on the 5' RACE reads. The sample holds roughly 52,000 distinct CDR3 sequences, roughly 3.8% seen once. The sequence came from a man aged 55 to 70 with multiple sclerosis. The chain links TRBV29-1 to TRBJ1-4; a possible D gene is TRBD1 (5 bases). The sequencing sample was made of PBMCs. The chain's CDR3 is CSVEDPPGREF. CDR3 nucleotides: TGCAGCGTTGAAGATCCCCCGGGACGGGAGTTT.